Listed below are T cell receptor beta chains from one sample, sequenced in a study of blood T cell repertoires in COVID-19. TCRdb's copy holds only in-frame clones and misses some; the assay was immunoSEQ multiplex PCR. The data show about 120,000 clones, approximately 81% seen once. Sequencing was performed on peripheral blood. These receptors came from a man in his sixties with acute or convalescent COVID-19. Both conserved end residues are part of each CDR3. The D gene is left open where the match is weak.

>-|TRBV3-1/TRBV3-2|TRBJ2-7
CASSPGVNRQAAFYEQYF
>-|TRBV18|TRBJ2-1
CASSPPVGRGGEQFF
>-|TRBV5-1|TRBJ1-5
CASSIGGGNSNQPQHF
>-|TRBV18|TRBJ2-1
CASSLNLPGPQGPYNEQFF
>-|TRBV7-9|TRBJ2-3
CASSLDSSEVNPTDTQYF
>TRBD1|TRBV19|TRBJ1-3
CASTGQGSISGNTIYF
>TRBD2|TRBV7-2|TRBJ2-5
CASSPGLAGPAYF
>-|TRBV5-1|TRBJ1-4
CASSLGILNEKLFF
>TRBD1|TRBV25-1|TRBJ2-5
CASSSYWDRSQETQYF
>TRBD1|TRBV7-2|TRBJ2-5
CASSPPGQGVEETQYF
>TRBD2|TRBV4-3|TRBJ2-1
CASSLGLAGENEQFF
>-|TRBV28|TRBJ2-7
CASHGSNSYEQYF
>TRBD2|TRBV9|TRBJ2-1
CASSVGTSGSNEQFF
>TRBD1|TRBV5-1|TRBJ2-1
CASSLTGGPYNEQFF
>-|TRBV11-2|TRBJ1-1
CASSFLPYRARTEAFF
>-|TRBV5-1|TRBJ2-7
CASSLSPTYYEQYF
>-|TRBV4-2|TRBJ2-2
CASSQELALGELFF
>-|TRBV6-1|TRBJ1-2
CASSETLGRGYYGYTF
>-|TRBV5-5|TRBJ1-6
CASSPVESSYNSPLHF
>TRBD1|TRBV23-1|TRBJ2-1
CASSQYPTNRGRLREQFF
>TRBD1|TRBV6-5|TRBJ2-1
CASSLPGQPEQFF
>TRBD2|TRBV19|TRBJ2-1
CASSIRLAGGNNEQFF
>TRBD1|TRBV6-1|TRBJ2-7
CASSRGQAAWEQYF
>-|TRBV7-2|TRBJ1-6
CASSGTGSGSYNSPLHF
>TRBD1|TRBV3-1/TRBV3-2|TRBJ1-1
CASSQTGGAGAFF
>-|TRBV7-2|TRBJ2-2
CASSLQEDFTGELFF
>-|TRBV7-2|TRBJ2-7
CASSLGSLGEQYF
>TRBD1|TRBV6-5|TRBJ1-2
CASSGQGARYGYTF
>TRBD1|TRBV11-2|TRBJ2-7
CASSLDTGAPREQYF
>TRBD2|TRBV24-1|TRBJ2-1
CATSDTKLAGVNNEQFF
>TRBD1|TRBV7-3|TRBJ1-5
CASSLLGTGNQPQHF
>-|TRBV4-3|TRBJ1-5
CASSPSTGQPQHF
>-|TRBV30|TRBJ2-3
CAWSRGTSTDTQYF